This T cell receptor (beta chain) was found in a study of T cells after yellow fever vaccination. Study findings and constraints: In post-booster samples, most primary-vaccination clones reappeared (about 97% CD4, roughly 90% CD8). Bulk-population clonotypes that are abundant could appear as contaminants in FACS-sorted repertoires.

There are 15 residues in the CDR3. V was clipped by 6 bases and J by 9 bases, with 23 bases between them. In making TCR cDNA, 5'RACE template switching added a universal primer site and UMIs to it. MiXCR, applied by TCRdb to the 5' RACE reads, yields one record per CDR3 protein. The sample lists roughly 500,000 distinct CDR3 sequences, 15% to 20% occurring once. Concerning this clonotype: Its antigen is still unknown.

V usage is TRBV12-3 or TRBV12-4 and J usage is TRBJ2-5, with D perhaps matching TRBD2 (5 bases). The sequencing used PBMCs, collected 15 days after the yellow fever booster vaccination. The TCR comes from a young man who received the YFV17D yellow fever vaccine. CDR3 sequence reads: CASSQTTRLHLAQYF. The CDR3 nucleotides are TGTGCCAGCAGCCAAACCACACGACTACATTTGGCCCAGTACTTC.